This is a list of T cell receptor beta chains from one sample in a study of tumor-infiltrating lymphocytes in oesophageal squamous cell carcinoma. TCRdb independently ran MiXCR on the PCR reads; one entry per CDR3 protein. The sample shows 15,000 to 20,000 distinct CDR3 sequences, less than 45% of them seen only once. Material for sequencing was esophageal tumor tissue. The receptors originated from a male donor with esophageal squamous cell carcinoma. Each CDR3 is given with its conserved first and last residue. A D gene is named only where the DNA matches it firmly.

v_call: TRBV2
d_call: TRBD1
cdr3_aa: CASSGTRGGNQPQHF

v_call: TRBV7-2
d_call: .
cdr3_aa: CASSQNSYEQYF

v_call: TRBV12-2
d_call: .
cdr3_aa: CASRLGQFSTGELFF

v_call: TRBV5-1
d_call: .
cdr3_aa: CASSRGGGVSTEAFF

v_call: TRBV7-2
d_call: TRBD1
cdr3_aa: CASSLVGTGSYEQYF

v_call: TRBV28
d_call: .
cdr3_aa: CASSFPRQDSNQPQHF

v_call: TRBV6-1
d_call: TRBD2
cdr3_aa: CASRGLGLNNEQFF

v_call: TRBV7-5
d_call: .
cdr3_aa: CISVPEARAGTGENYGYTF

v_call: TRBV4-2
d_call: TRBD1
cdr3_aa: CASSQERGQGEKLFF

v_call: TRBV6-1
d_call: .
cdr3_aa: CASSVGGGERYF

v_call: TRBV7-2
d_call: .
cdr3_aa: CASSLDASVVETQYF

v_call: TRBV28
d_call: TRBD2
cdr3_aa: CASSPAGASGVTGELFF

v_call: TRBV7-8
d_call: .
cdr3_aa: CASSLTISGDFSYNEQYF

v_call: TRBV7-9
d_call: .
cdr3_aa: CASGLGASGANVLTF

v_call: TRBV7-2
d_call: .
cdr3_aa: CASLTAHTGELFF

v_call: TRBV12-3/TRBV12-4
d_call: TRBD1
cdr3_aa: CASSSTGGTDTQYF